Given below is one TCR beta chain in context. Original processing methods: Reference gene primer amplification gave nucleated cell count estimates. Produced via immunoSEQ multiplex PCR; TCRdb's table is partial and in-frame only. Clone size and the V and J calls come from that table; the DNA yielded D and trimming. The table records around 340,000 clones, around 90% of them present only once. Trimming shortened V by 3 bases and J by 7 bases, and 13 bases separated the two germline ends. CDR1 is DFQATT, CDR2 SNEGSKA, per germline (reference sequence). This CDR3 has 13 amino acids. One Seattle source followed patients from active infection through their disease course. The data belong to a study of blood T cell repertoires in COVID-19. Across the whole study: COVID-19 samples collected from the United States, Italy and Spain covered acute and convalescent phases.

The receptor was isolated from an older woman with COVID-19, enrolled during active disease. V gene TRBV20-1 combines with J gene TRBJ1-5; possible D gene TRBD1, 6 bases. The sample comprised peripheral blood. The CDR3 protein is CSASKGVGQPQHF. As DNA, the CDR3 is TGCAGTGCTAGTAAGGGGGTTGGGCAGCCCCAGCATTTT.